The entry below describes one TCR beta chain. Its antigen is unidentified. The data originate from a study of CD8 T cells in ankylosing spondylitis. TCRdb independently ran MiXCR on the 5' RACE reads; one entry per CDR3 protein. The sample lists 200,000 to 300,000 distinct CDR3 sequences, over 9.5% occurring once. Notes on the study in general: The authors reported significant enrichment of disease-linked clones in matched ankylosing spondylitis synovial fluid. Relatively rare in peripheral blood, disease-linked clones were also CD8+. Under 10 highly homologous variants formed a TCR beta motif that appeared characteristic of ankylosing spondylitis blood. Prior work had noted some motif variants in reactive arthritis blood and synovial fluid.

The length of the CDR3 is 12 residues. Germline V lookup: CDR1 ENHRY, CDR2 SYGVKD. V was shortened by 3 bases and J by 7 bases, with 7 bases between the two germline ends. The sample was blood, either unsorted or a sorted T cell fraction (not recorded which). This TCR came from a male donor with ankylosing spondylitis or in good health (not recorded which). The chain has TRBV10-3 and TRBJ1-5, with no clear D. The CDR3 nucleotides read TGTGCCATCAGTGAAGCTGTACAGCCCCAGCATTTT. It codes for CAISEAVQPQHF.